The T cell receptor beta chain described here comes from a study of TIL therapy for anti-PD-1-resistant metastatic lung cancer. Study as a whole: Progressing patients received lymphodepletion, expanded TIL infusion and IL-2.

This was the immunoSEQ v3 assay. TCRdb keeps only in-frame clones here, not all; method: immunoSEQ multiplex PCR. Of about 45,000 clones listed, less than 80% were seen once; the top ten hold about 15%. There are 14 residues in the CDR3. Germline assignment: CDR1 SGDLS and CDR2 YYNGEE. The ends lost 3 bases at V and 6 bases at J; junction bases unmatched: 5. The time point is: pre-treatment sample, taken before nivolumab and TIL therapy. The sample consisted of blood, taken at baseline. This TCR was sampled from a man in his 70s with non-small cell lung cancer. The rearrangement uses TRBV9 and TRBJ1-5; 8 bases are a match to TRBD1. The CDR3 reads CASSAAGGTQPQHF. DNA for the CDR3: TGTGCCAGCAGCGCCGCAGGGGGCACTCAGCCCCAGCATTTT.